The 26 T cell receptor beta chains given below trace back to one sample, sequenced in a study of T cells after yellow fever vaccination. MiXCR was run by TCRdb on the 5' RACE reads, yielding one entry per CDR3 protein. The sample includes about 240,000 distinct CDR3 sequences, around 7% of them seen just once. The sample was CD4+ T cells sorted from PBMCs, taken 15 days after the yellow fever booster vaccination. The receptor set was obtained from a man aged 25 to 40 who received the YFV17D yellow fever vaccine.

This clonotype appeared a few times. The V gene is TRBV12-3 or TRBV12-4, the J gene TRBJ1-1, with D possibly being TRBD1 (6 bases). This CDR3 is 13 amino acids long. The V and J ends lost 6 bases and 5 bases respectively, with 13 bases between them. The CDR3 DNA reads TGTGCCAGCAGCCTACAGGGTTGGACTGAAGCTTTCTTT. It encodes CASSLQGWTEAFF.

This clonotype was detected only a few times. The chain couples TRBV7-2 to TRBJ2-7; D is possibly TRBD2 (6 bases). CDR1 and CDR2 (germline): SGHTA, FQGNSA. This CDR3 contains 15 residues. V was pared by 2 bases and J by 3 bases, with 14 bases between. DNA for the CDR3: TGTGCCAGCAGCTTAATGACCCGGGGGAGCTACGAGCAGTACTTC. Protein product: CASSLMTRGSYEQYF.

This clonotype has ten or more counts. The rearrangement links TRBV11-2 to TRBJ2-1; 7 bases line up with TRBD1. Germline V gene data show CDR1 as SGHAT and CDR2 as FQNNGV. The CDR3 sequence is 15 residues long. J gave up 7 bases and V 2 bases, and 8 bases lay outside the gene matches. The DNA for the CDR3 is TGTGCCAGCAGCTTAACACAGGGGAGTTGGAATGAGCAGTTCTTC. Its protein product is CASSLTQGSWNEQFF.

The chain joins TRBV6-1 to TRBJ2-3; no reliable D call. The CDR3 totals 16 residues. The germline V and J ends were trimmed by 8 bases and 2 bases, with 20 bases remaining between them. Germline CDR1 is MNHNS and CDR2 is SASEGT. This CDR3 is CASGPTPPRTTDTQYF. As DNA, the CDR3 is TGTGCCAGCGGCCCGACCCCACCCCGGACCACAGATACGCAGTATTTT.

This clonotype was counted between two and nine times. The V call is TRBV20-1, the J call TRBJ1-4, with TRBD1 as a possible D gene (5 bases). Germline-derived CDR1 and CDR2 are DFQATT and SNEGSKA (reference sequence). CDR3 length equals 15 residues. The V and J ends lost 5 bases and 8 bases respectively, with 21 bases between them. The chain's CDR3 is CSASRAGTPTEKLFF. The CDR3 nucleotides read TGCAGTGCTTCCAGGGCAGGAACTCCAACAGAAAAACTGTTTTTT.

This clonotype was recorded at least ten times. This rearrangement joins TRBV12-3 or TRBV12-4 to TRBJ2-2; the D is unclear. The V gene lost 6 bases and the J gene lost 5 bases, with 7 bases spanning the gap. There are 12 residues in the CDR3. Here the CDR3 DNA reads TGTGCCAGCAGCATGCAGACCGGGGAGCTGTTTTTT. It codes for CASSMQTGELFF.

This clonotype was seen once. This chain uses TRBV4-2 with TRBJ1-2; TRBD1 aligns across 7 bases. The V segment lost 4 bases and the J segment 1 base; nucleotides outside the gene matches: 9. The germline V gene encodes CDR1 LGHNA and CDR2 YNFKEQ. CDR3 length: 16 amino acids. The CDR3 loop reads CASSRASGQNNYGYTF. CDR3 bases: TGTGCCAGCAGCCGGGCGTCGGGACAGAATAACTATGGCTACACCTTC.

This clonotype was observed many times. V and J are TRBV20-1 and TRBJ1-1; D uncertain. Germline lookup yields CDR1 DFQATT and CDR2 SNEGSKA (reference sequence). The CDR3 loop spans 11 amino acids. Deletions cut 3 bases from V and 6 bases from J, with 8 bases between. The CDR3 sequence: CSARDGAEAFF. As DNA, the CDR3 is TGCAGTGCTAGGGATGGGGCTGAAGCTTTCTTT.

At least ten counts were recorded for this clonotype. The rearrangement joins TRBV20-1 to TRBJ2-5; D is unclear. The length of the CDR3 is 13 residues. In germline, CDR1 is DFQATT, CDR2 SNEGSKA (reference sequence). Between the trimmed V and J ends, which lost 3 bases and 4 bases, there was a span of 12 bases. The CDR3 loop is CSARVAPRETQYF. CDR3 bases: TGCAGTGCTAGGGTAGCCCCACGAGAGACCCAGTACTTC.

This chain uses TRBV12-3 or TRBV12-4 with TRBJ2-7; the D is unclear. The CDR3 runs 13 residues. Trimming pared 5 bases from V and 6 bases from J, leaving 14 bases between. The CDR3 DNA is TGTGCCAGCAGTAGTTTAAGCCGCGGCGAGCAGTACTTC. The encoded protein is CASSSLSRGEQYF.

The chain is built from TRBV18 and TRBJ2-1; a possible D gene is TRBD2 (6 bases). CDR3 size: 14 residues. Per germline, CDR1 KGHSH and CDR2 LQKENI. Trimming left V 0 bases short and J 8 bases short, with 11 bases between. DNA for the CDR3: TGTGCCAGCTCACCACCGACTAGAGCCGATGAGCAGTTCTTC. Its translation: CASSPPTRADEQFF.

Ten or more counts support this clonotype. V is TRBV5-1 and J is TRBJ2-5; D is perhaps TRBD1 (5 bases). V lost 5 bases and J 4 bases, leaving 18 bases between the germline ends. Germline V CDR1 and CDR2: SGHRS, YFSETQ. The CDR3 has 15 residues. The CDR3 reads CASSFSRGNAETQYF. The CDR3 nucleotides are TGCGCCAGCAGTTTTAGTAGGGGTAACGCAGAGACCCAGTACTTC.

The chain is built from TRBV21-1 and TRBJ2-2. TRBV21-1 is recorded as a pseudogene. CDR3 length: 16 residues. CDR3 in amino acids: CASSKFVSMNTGELFF. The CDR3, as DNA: TGTGCCAGCAGCAAATTCGTCTCCATGAACACCGGGGAGCTGTTTTTT.

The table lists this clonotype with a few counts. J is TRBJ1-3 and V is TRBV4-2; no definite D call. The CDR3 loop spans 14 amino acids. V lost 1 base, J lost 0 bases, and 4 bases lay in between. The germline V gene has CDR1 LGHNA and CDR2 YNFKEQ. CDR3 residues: CASSQGFSGNTIYF. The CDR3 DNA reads TGTGCCAGCAGCCAAGGGTTCTCTGGAAACACCATATATTTT.

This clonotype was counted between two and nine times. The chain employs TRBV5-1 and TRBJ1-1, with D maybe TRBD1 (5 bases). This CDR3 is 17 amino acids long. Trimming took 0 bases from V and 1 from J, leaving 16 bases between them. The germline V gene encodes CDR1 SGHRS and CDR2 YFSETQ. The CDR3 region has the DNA TGCGCCAGCAGCTTGGGTGGGACCCCAGGAAGGAACACTGAAGCTTTCTTT. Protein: CASSLGGTPGRNTEAFF.

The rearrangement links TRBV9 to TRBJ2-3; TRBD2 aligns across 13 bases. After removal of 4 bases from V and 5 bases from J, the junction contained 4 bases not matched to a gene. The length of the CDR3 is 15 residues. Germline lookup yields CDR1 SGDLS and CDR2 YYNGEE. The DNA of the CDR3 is TGTGCCAGCAGCTCTTGGACTAGCGGGAGAGATACGCAGTATTTT. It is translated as CASSSWTSGRDTQYF.

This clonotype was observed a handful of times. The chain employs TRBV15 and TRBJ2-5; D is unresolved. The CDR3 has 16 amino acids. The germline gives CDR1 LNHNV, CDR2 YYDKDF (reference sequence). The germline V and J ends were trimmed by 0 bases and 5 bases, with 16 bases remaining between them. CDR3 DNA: TGTGCCACCAGCAGAGATCGGGCAGCCAAAGGGGAGACCCAGTACTTC. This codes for CATSRDRAAKGETQYF.

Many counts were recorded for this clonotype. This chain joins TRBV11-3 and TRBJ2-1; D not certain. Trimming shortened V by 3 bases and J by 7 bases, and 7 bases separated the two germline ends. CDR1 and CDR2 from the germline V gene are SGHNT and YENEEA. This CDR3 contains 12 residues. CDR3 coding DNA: TGTGCCAGCAGCTTGGGCCGGAATGAGCAGTTCTTC. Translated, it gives CASSLGRNEQFF.

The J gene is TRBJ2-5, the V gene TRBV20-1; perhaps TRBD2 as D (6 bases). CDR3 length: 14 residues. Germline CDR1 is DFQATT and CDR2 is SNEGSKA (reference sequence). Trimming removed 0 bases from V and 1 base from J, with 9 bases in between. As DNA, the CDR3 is TGCAGTGCTAGAGAGAAGCGGGCCCAAGAGACCCAGTACTTC. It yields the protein CSAREKRAQETQYF.

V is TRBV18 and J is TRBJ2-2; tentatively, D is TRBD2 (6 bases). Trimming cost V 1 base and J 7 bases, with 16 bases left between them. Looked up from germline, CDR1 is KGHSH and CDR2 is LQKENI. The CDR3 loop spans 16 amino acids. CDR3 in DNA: TGTGCCAGCTCACCACGAGAGCCCGGGAGCGGCGGGGAGCTGTTTTTT. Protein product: CASSPREPGSGGELFF.

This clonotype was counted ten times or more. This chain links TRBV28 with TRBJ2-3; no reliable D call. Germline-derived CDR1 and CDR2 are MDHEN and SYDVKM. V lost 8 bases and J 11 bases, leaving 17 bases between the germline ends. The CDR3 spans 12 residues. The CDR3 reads CASQAFRMLQYF. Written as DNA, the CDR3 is TGTGCCAGCCAAGCCTTTAGGATGTTGCAGTATTTT.

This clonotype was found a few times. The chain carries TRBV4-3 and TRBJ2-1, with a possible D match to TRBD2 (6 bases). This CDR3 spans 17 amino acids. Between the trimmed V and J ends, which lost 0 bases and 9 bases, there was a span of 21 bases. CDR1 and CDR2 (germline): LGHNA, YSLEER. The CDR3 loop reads CASSQDVPSAFYGEQFF. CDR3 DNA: TGCGCCAGCAGCCAAGATGTGCCTAGCGCTTTCTACGGTGAGCAGTTCTTC.

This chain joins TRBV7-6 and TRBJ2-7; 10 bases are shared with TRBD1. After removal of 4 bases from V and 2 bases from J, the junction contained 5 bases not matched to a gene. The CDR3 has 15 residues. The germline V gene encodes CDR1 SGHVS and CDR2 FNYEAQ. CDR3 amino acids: CASSSRDRGAYEQYF. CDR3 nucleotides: TGTGCCAGCAGCTCAAGGGACAGGGGCGCCTACGAGCAGTACTTC.

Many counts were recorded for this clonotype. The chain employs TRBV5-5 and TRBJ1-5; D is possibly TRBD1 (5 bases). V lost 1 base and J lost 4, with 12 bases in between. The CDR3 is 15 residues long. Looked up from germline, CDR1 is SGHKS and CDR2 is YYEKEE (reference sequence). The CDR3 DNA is TGTGCCAGCAGCTTGAACAGGAATAGTAATCAGCCCCAGCATTTT. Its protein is CASSLNRNSNQPQHF.

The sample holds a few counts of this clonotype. The CDR3 protein is CAIPDPGGLAGTCDEQFF. Written as DNA, the CDR3 is TGTGCCATCCCGGACCCGGGGGGACTAGCGGGAACGTGCGATGAGCAGTTCTTC. The V gene is TRBV7-3, the J gene TRBJ2-1; 13 bases are shared with TRBD2. The germline gives CDR1 SGHTA, CDR2 FQGTGA. This CDR3 contains 18 residues. J lost 8 bases, V lost 10 bases, and 20 bases had no gene match. Supplemented by reference TRBV7-3 and TRBJ2-1, the full variable domain reads GAGVSQTPSNKVTEKGKYVELRCDPISGHTALYWYRQSLGQGPEFLIYFQGTGAADDSGLPNDRFFAVRPEGSVSTLKIQRTERGDSAVYLCAIPDPGGLAGTCDEQFFGPGTRLTVL.

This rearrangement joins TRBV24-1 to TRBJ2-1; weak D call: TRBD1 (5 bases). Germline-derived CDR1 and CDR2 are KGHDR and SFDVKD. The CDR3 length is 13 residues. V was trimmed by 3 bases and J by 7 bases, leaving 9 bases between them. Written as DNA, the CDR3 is TGTGCCACCAGTGATCCTCCAGGGAATGAGCAGTTCTTC. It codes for CATSDPPGNEQFF.